The next 15 T cell receptor beta chains were all read from a single sample in a study of blood T cells in healthy people across ages. Sample-barcoded 5' priming and a J-beta primer mix drove a second PCR of roughly 6 to 12 cycles. A single record per CDR3 protein comes from TCRdb applying MiXCR to the 5' RACE reads. The sample has 650,000 to 900,000 distinct CDR3 sequences; about 62% are singletons. The sample taken for sequencing was blood. Source of these receptors: a man between 25 and 39 years old in good health.

V is TRBV29-1 and J is TRBJ2-1; possibly TRBD2 for D (6 bases). The CDR3 is 14 residues long. V lost 3 bases to trimming and J lost 2 bases, with 11 bases between them. In germline, CDR1 is SQVTM, CDR2 ANQGSEA. The CDR3 spells CSVEGRNAYNEQFF. The CDR3 bases are TGCAGCGTTGAGGGGAGGAATGCCTACAATGAGCAGTTCTTC.

This sequence joins TRBV20-1 and TRBJ1-1; D gene uncertain. The germline V and J ends were trimmed by 7 bases and 1 base, with 7 bases remaining between them. The germline gives CDR1 DFQATT, CDR2 SNEGSKA (reference sequence). This CDR3 spans 11 amino acids. The CDR3 bases are TGCAGTGGGCGGTCGAACACTGAAGCTTTCTTT. Translation: CSGRSNTEAFF.

This chain links TRBV20-1 with TRBJ1-2; D is possibly TRBD1 (6 bases). This CDR3 contains 13 residues. V was shortened by 5 bases and J by 4 bases, with 14 bases between the two germline ends. CDR1 DFQATT and CDR2 SNEGSKA come from the germline V gene (reference sequence). CDR3 region: CSAQTGLAYGYTF. CDR3 in DNA: TGCAGTGCTCAGACAGGTTTGGCCTATGGCTACACCTTC.

This clonotype has more than one count but fewer than ten. V gene TRBV7-2 combines with J gene TRBJ2-1; D perhaps matches TRBD2 (5 bases). The CDR3 contains 17 residues. Germline CDR1 reads SGHTA; CDR2 reads FQGNSA. Trimming removed 1 base from V and 6 bases from J, with 19 bases in between. In DNA, the CDR3 is TGTGCCAGCAGCTTAGAGTTTACACGAGCCGGACTCAATGAGCAGTTCTTC. This codes for CASSLEFTRAGLNEQFF.

The gene calls are TRBV5-5 and TRBJ2-7; TRBD1 is a possible D gene (6 bases). The length of the CDR3 is 14 residues. Germline CDR1 and CDR2: SGHKS and YYEKEE (reference sequence). V was trimmed by 4 bases and J by 2 bases, leaving 13 bases between them. CDR3: CASSEQGFTYEQYF. The CDR3 nucleotides are TGTGCCAGCAGCGAACAGGGATTTACCTACGAGCAGTACTTC.

The chain uses TRBV6-5 and TRBJ2-7; TRBD1 might be the D (6 bases). The V end was cut by 6 bases, the J end by 1 base, with 16 bases between. The germline V gene has CDR1 MNHEY and CDR2 SVGAGI. The CDR3 runs 15 residues. The CDR3 DNA reads TGTGCCAGCAGCCCGAACAGGGCGCCGTCCTACGAGCAGTACTTC. It is translated as CASSPNRAPSYEQYF.

This clonotype was detected once. V gene TRBV5-4 combines with J gene TRBJ1-4; D is undetermined. The V gene lost 0 bases and the J gene lost 8 bases, with 8 bases spanning the gap. There are 13 residues in the CDR3. Germline lookup yields CDR1 SGHNT and CDR2 YYREEE (reference sequence). CDR3 amino acids: CASSLGSEEKLFF. DNA of the CDR3: TGTGCCAGCAGCTTGGGCTCGGAGGAAAAACTGTTTTTT.

The chain recombines TRBV7-6 with TRBJ2-1; possible D gene TRBD1, 5 bases. V lost 9 bases, J lost 6 bases, and 15 bases lay in between. The CDR3 sequence is 13 residues long. Germline V gives CDR1 SGHVS, CDR2 FNYEAQ. The CDR3 bases are TGTGCCAGTGCGCAGGGTTTTCCCAATGAGCAGTTCTTC. Translated, it gives CASAQGFPNEQFF.

The chain has TRBV7-9 and TRBJ1-4; D is possibly TRBD1 (6 bases). Per germline, CDR1 SEHNR and CDR2 FQNEAQ (reference sequence). This CDR3 has 15 amino acids. Trimming stripped 5 bases from V and 7 bases from J, with 17 bases between. The CDR3 loop is CASSPGTLEVEKLFF. CDR3 nucleotide sequence: TGTGCCAGCAGCCCCGGGACATTAGAGGTTGAAAAACTGTTTTTT.

This chain uses TRBV20-1 with TRBJ2-1, with TRBD1 matching over 7 bases. CDR1 is DFQATT and CDR2 is SNEGSKA in the germline V gene (reference sequence). The junction had 5 bases not matched to a gene; V was cut back by 5 bases and J by 10 bases. The CDR3 contains 11 residues. The DNA of the CDR3 is TGCAGTGCTCGACAGGGAATGGAGCAGTTCTTC. Its translation is CSARQGMEQFF.

V usage is TRBV28 and J usage is TRBJ2-5, with D possibly being TRBD1 or TRBD2 (5 bases each). Trimming took 8 bases from V and 6 from J, leaving 16 bases between them. The CDR3 spans 13 residues. CDR1 and CDR2 (germline): MDHEN, SYDVKM. The CDR3 region has the DNA TGTGCCAGCGTTCCGGGACCACAAAAGACCCAGTACTTC. As protein: CASVPGPQKTQYF.

The V call is TRBV15, the J call TRBJ2-3, with 8 bases lining up with TRBD2. CDR1 LNHNV and CDR2 YYDKDF come from the germline V gene (reference sequence). The trim removed 3 bases at V and 1 base at J, leaving 3 bases unmatched. This CDR3 comprises 15 residues. CDR3 amino acids: CATSSRRGGTDTQYF. CDR3 DNA sequence: TGTGCCACCAGCAGCCGGCGGGGGGGCACAGATACGCAGTATTTT.

The chain carries TRBV3-1 and TRBJ2-3; perhaps TRBD1 as D (6 bases). The CDR3 has 16 amino acids. Trimming removed 1 base at V and 0 bases at J, with 11 bases between. Germline-derived CDR1 and CDR2 are LGHDT and YNNKEL (reference sequence). The CDR3 nucleotides read TGTGCCAGCAGCCAAGTCCCCAGGGGTAGCACAGATACGCAGTATTTT. This gives the protein CASSQVPRGSTDTQYF.

A word on this clonotype: Relative to the germline gene, one junction end is altered; a read error may explain this. The chain couples TRBV5-5 to TRBJ2-1, with no clear D. CDR1 and CDR2 from the germline V gene are SGHKS and YYEKEE (reference sequence). The CDR3 sequence is 14 residues long. CDR3 sequence: CANSLEWVPDEQFF. The CDR3 bases are TGTGCCAACAGCTTGGAGTGGGTCCCCGATGAGCAGTTCTTC.

This clonotype was seen a single time. The J gene is TRBJ2-1, the V gene TRBV9; D gene unclear. This CDR3 is built from 17 residues. Germline V gene lookup returns CDR1 SGDLS and CDR2 YYNGEE. V was trimmed by 0 bases and J by 0 bases, leaving 13 bases between them. The DNA for the CDR3 is TGTGCCAGCAGCGTAGGGGTGTGGGCTAGCTCCTACAATGAGCAGTTCTTC. Its protein is CASSVGVWASSYNEQFF.